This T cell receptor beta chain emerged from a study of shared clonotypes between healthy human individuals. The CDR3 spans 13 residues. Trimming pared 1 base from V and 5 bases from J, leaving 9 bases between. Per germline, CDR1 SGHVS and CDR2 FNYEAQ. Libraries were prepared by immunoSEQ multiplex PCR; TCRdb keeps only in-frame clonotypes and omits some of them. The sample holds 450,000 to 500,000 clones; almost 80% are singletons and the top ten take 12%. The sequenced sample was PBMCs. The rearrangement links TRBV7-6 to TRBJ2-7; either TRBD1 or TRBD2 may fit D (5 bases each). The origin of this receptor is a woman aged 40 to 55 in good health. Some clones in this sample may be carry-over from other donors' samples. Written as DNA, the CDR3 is TGTGCCAGCAGCTTAGGGGGGAGTGACGAGCAGTACTTC. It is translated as CASSLGGSDEQYF.